This T cell receptor beta chain originates from a study of cytomegalovirus exposure and HLA in healthy donors. Regarding this clone: Its antigen is still unknown.

Some clones are missing from TCRdb's copy, which holds only in-frame ones; the method was immunoSEQ multiplex PCR. The sample includes 120,000 or so clones, around 88% seen only once; the top ten take about 1.8%. Study outcomes and limitations: The tendency of first-cohort TCR clusters to co-occur in the 120 or so validation repertoires was the finding of a later analysis.

This receptor was obtained from a man aged 18 to 30 in good health and CMV-seronegative. Sequencing input: PBMCs.

DNA for the CDR3: TGTGCCAGCAGTTACCACGGTCACAGGTACAATCAGCCCCAGCATTTT. Its protein is CASSYHGHRYNQPQHF. The chain employs TRBV6-7 and TRBJ1-5; maybe TRBD1 (5 bases). Being an ORF, TRBV6-7 has a function that is uncertain. Trimming took off 2 bases at V and 3 bases at J, with 14 bases between the two ends. The CDR3 contains 16 residues.